This T cell receptor beta chain stems from a study of T cell responses to AZD1222 COVID-19 vaccine. This CDR3 spans 14 amino acids. V was pared by 6 bases and J by 6 bases, with 19 bases between. The V gene's germline CDR1 is SQVTM and CDR2 ANQGSEA. The table came from immunoSEQ multiplex PCR; TCRdb's copy has only in-frame clones and leaves some out. The sample lists some 99,000 clones; about 85% were seen once. This sample comprised peripheral blood, obtained on day 0 of AZD1222 vaccination. V gene TRBV29-1 combines with J gene TRBJ2-3; tentative D call: TRBD1 (6 bases). This receptor was taken from an adult in good health. The CDR3 sequence is CSVLSQGPGDTQYF. CDR3 coding DNA: TGCAGCGTCCTATCCCAGGGGCCGGGGGATACGCAGTATTTT.